This TCR beta chain was found in a study of T-cell reconstitution after alpha-beta-depleted transplantation in children (dated by TCRdb to about 2016). Some background on the complete study: Using TCR repertoire profiling, the study followed T-cell immune reconstitution in a quantitative way in children after TCRalphabeta/CD19-depleted allogeneic hematopoietic cell transplantation.

This clonotype was counted many times. Its antigen specificity is not known. There are no base qualities to consult, and no much larger clone falls within one base. The CDR3 spans 17 residues, from the cysteine through the phenylalanine. Kept here is only the CDR3 DNA, which spans 51 bases and is read in frame from base 1. V was cut back by 7 bases and J by 0 bases, leaving a gap of 19 bases between them. Libraries came from PCR. For sequencing, an Illumina HiSeq 2500 was employed. TCR libraries were prepared with molecular barcoding, using unique molecular identifiers to normalize TCRbeta repertoire quantification. TCRdb reworked the public reads: Q25 trimming with fastp, MiXCR clone assembly, productive beta chains retained. Each entry is one CDR3 protein sequence, shown with its most common DNA and genes. This sample is represented by about 360,000 distinct CDR3 sequences; about an eighth of them were singletons. The ten largest clones take up over 3.5% of the sample.

This sequence was found in a human donor who donated a stem cell graft to a child with Fanconi anemia. The chain was built from TRBV12-3 or TRBV12-4 and TRBJ2-1, with the D gene possibly TRBD1 or TRBD2, each one fitting 6 bases. The sequencing used PBMCs, collected from the stem cell graft. The nucleotide sequence reads TGTGCCAGCACCAGAGGTGGAGGGGGGAGCTCCTACAATGAGCAGTTCTTC. This encodes CASTRGGGGSSYNEQFF.